A selection of T cell receptor beta chains follows, all from one sample in a study of blood T cell repertoires in COVID-19. The protocol was immunoSEQ multiplex PCR, while the TCRdb copy is restricted to in-frame clones and leaves out a portion. The data contain about 69,000 clones, 89% of them singletons. Sequenced: peripheral blood. These receptors were obtained from a woman between 50 and 59 years old with active COVID-19. CDR3s include the opening cysteine and the closing phenylalanine or tryptophan. Fields, in order: D gene, J gene, CDR3 length, clone size, V gene, CDR3 DNA, CDR3 protein. The D gene is left open where the match is weak. The size entry is marked missing in some rows and otherwise reads once, few, many or a size class.

>TRBD1|TRBJ2-3|15|.|TRBV5-1
TGCGCCAGCAGCTTGGGACAGGGGGTCGGAGATACGCAGTATTTT
CASSLGQGVGDTQYF
>TRBD2|TRBJ2-7|17|.|TRBV3-1/TRBV3-2
TGTGCCAGCAGCCAAGTTAGACCACTAGCGGGAGAAGTAGAGCAGTACTTC
CASSQVRPLAGEVEQYF
>.|TRBJ2-7|13|.|TRBV12-3/TRBV12-4
TGTGCCAGCAGTTCGCAACAGGGTGGCGAGCAGTACTTC
CASSSQQGGEQYF
>.|TRBJ2-2|13|.|TRBV9
TGTGCCAGCAGCTCACTCCGTTGGGGGGAGCTGTTTTTT
CASSSLRWGELFF
>.|TRBJ2-1|15|.|TRBV4-2
TGTGCCAGCAGCCATGCCGCGGCCGAGGCCCATGAGCAGTTCTTC
CASSHAAAEAHEQFF
>.|TRBJ2-1|17|.|TRBV15
TGTGCCACCAGCAGAGATGAGGCGGGTTCGTGGTTGAATGAGCAGTTCTTC
CATSRDEAGSWLNEQFF
>TRBD1|TRBJ2-5|14|.|TRBV7-9
TGTGCCAGCAGCTTAGGATCAGGGGGCGAGACCCAGTACTTC
CASSLGSGGETQYF
>TRBD1|TRBJ1-2|17|.|TRBV29-1
TGCAGCGTTGAGGCGGGACAGGGGTCCCCGGTTGACTATGGCTACACCTTC
CSVEAGQGSPVDYGYTF
>TRBD2|TRBJ2-3|18|.|TRBV2
TGTGCCAGCACTACCGGGACTAGCGGGTTTATTATAGGAGATACGCAGTATTTT
CASTTGTSGFIIGDTQYF
>TRBD1|TRBJ1-1|14|.|TRBV7-3
TGTGCCAGCAGCGCGAACAGGGGGAACACTGAAGCTTTCTTT
CASSANRGNTEAFF
>.|TRBJ2-5|15|.|TRBV4-2
TGTGCCAGCAGCCAAGTCATGGGGGCTCAAGAGACCCAGTACTTC
CASSQVMGAQETQYF
>.|TRBJ2-3|12|.|TRBV6-5
TGTGCCACGGGACTCGACACAGATACGCAGTATTTT
CATGLDTDTQYF
>TRBD2|TRBJ2-7|15|.|TRBV4-1
TGCGCCAGCAGCCATTCTCCTAGCGGGAGCTACGAGCAGTACTTC
CASSHSPSGSYEQYF
>.|TRBJ1-4|13|.|TRBV11-2
TGTGCCAGCAGCAAGCCTGGAGGGGAAAAACTGTTTTTT
CASSKPGGEKLFF
>TRBD2|TRBJ2-7|16|.|TRBV27
TGTGCCAGCAGCGTCACTTCCGGGACTAGAGACTACGAGCAGTACTTC
CASSVTSGTRDYEQYF
>.|TRBJ1-2|16|.|TRBV5-1
TGCGCCAGCAGCCTAGGGGGACGGCCAGCTAACTATGGCTACACCTTC
CASSLGGRPANYGYTF
>.|TRBJ2-5|15|.|TRBV13
TGTGCCAGCAGCCCTTACAGGTCAGATCAAGAGACCCAGTACTTC
CASSPYRSDQETQYF
>TRBD1|TRBJ1-4|13|.|TRBV10-2
TGCGCCAGCAGTGAACAGACAGGGGAAAAACTGTTTTTT
CASSEQTGEKLFF
>TRBD1|TRBJ2-2|15|.|TRBV6-5
TGTGCCAGCAGGGGACAGGGAACGAACACCGGGGAGCTGTTTTTT
CASRGQGTNTGELFF
>TRBD2|TRBJ2-2|15|.|TRBV30
TGTGCCTGGACTGGTCGGCGGGAGAACCCCGGGGAGCTGTTTTTT
CAWTGRRENPGELFF
>.|TRBJ2-3|15|.|TRBV4-2
TGTGCCAGCAGCCAAGAAAATTCCGTTATGAGTACGCAGTATTTT
CASSQENSVMSTQYF
>.|TRBJ1-2|10|.|TRBV2
TGTGCCAGCAGTGAGAGCGGCTACACCTTC
CASSESGYTF
>.|TRBJ1-1|14|.|TRBV21-1
TGTGCCAGCAGCAAAGCTGGGGGCCTCACTGAAGCTTTCTTT
CASSKAGGLTEAFF
>TRBD2|TRBJ2-5|16|.|TRBV5-1
TGCGCCAGCAGCTTTCGGACTAGCCCACTACAAGAGACCCAGTACTTC
CASSFRTSPLQETQYF
>.|TRBJ2-5|15|.|TRBV5-1
TGCGCCAGCAGCACGGGACTGCCGATCCAAGAGACCCAGTACTTC
CASSTGLPIQETQYF
>.|TRBJ2-1|15|once|TRBV5-4
TGTGCCAGCAGCCGATTTGAGGGTTCCTACAATGAGCAGTTCTTC
CASSRFEGSYNEQFF
>.|TRBJ2-1|15|.|TRBV5-1
TGCGCCAGCAGCTTGGGACAGTCCCCCTACAATGAGCAGTTCTTC
CASSLGQSPYNEQFF
>TRBD1|TRBJ1-6|16|.|TRBV4-1
TGCGCCAGCAGCCAAGAATTGGGACAGGGTCCCTCACCCCTCCACTTT
CASSQELGQGPSPLHF
>TRBD2|TRBJ2-7|16|.|TRBV5-1
TGCGCCAGCAGCTTGGCCCCAGGACTAGCGGCGTACGAGCAGTACTTC
CASSLAPGLAAYEQYF
>TRBD1|TRBJ2-5|17|.|TRBV19
TGTGCCAGTAGTATAGGGGCTGGACAGGGGTGGGGAGAGACCCAGTACTTC
CASSIGAGQGWGETQYF
>TRBD2|TRBJ2-7|15|.|TRBV7-9
TGTGCCAGCAGCTTAGCGGGACTAGCTCGCGCCGAGCAGTACTTC
CASSLAGLARAEQYF
>.|TRBJ1-5|15|.|TRBV4-1
TGCGCCAGCAGCCAAGCCTCAGGGGGCAATCAGCCCCAGCATTTT
CASSQASGGNQPQHF
>.|TRBJ1-5|17|once|TRBV15
TGTGCCACCAGCAATAGAGAGGGGGTTTCTGGCAATCAGCCCCAGCATTTT
CATSNREGVSGNQPQHF
>.|TRBJ2-2|14|.|TRBV11-2
TGTGCCAGCAGCTTAGTCCGGTGGACCGGGGAGCTGTTTTTT
CASSLVRWTGELFF
>TRBD1|TRBJ2-7|15|.|TRBV5-5
TGTGCCAGCAGCTGGCACAGGGGGCGAACCTACGAGCAGTACTTC
CASSWHRGRTYEQYF
>.|TRBJ2-7|12|.|TRBV5-6
TGTGCCAGCAGCTTGAGGAGCTACGAGCAGTACTTC
CASSLRSYEQYF
>.|TRBJ2-6|15|.|TRBV29-1
TGCAGCGTTGAATTCTCAGGGGCTGGGGCCAACGTCCTGACTTTC
CSVEFSGAGANVLTF
>.|TRBJ2-7|14|.|TRBV4-2
TGTGCCAGCAGCCGCGACGGCGGGGCCTACGAGCAGTACTTC
CASSRDGGAYEQYF
>.|TRBJ2-2|17|.|TRBV7-9
TGTGCCAGCAGCTTAGCCGGGGACTCCCAGACTTCCGGGGAGCTGTTTTTT
CASSLAGDSQTSGELFF
>TRBD1|TRBJ1-3|18|.|TRBV4-1
TGCGCCAGCAGCCATTCCGGGACAGGGGGCATCTCTGGAAACACCATATATTTT
CASSHSGTGGISGNTIYF
>.|TRBJ1-1|9|.|TRBV30
TGTGCCTGCTGGCCTGAAGCTTTCTTT
CACWPEAFF
>.|TRBJ2-7|11|.|TRBV21-1
TGTGCCAGGGCTCTCGTTGACGAGCAGTACTTC
CARALVDEQYF
>.|TRBJ2-1|13|few|TRBV29-1
TGCAGGGGAGGGGGATGGGGAGACAATGAGCAGTTCTTC
CRGGGWGDNEQFF
>TRBD2|TRBJ2-3|15|once|TRBV7-7
TGTGCTAGCAGTTTGGGACTAGCGGGAACTGATACGCAGTATTTT
CASSLGLAGTDTQYF
>TRBD1|TRBJ1-1|15|once|TRBV19
TGTGCCAGTAGTTTCTCCGGGACAGGGTACACTGAAGCTTTCTTT
CASSFSGTGYTEAFF
>TRBD2|TRBJ2-1|14|.|TRBV3-1/TRBV3-2
TGTGCCAGCAGCCATAGCGGGAGTGTCAGTGAGCAGTTCTTC
CASSHSGSVSEQFF
>TRBD2|TRBJ2-7|17|.|TRBV27
TGTGCCAGCAGTCCACCGGGACTAGCGGGAGATGACTACGAGCAGTACTTC
CASSPPGLAGDDYEQYF
>TRBD2|TRBJ2-3|14|.|TRBV27
TGTGCCAGCAGGGGACTAGCTAGGGCAGATACGCAGTATTTT
CASRGLARADTQYF
>TRBD1|TRBJ1-6|15|.|TRBV6-4
TGTGCCAGCAGCGGGGGCGACAGGGATTATTCACCCCTCCACTTT
CASSGGDRDYSPLHF
>.|TRBJ1-2|15|.|TRBV19
TGTGCCAGTAGTGCGGACTCAAGGAAGGGCTATGGCTACACCTTC
CASSADSRKGYGYTF